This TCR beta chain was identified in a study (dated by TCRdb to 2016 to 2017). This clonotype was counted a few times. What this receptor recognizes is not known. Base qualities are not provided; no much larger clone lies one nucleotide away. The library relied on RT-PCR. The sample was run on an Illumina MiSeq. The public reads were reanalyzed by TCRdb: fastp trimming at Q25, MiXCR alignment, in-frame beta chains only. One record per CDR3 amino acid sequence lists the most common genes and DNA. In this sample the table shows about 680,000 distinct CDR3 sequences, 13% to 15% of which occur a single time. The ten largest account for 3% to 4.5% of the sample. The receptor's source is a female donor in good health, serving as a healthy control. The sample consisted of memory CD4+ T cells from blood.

The DNA sequence reads TGTGCCATCAGCCCCCAGACAGGGGGCGGTGCAGATACGCAGTATTTT. The resulting protein is CAISPQTGGGADTQYF. Recombination connected TRBV10-3 to TRBJ2-3; 10 of the junction bases match TRBD1. The CDR3, from cysteine to phenylalanine, totals 16 residues. The entry retains the CDR3 DNA only, 48 bases that are in frame from base 1. From a lookup of the germline V gene, CDR1 and CDR2 are ENHRY and SYGVKD. V and J are trimmed by 6 bases and 4 bases, and the gene matches miss 10 bases of the junction.